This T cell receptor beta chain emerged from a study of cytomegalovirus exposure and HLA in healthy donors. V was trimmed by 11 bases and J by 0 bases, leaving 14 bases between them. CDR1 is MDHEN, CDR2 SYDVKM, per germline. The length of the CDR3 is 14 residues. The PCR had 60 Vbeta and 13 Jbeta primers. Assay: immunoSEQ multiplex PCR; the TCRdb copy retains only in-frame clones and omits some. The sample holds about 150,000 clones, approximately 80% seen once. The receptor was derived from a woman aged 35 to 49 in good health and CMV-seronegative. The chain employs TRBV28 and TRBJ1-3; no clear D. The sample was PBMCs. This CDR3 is CAVNGFHSGNTIYF. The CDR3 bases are TGTGCCGTTAACGGGTTCCACTCTGGAAACACCATATATTTT.